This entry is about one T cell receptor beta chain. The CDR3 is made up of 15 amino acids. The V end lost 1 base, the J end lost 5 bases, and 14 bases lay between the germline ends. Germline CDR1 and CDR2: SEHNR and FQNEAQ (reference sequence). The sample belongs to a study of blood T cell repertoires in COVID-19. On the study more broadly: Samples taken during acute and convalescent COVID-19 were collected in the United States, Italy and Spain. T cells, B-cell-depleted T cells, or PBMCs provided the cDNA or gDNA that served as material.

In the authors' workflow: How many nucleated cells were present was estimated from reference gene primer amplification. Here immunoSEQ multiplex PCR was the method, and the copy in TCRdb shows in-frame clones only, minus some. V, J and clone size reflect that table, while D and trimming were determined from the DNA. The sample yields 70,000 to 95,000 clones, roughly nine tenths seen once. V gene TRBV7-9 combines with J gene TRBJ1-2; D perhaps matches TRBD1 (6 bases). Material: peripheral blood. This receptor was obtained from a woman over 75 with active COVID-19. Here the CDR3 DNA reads TGTGCCAGCAGCTTAGGGTTCGGGGGGCTTTATGGCTACACCTTC. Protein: CASSLGFGGLYGYTF.